Below are 23 T cell receptor beta chains sequenced from a single sample in a study of immune evolution from preneoplasia to lung adenocarcinoma. Profiling relied on immunoSEQ multiplex PCR, and the TCRdb table lists in-frame clones only, not all of them. This table holds more than 12,000 clones, 81% found once. The sample consisted of FFPE minimally invasive lung adenocarcinoma tissue. The source is a person aged 60-79 years with lung adenocarcinoma.

This chain joins TRBV7-9 and TRBJ1-1, with D tentatively TRBD1 (6 bases). Germline V gives CDR1 SEHNR, CDR2 FQNEAQ (reference sequence). This CDR3 contains 13 residues. The V end lost 5 bases, the J end lost 1 base, and 8 bases lay between the germline ends. The CDR3 nucleotides are TGTGCCAGCAGCAAGGACAGGAACACTGAAGCTTTCTTT. The encoded protein is CASSKDRNTEAFF.

A remark on this clone: The junction departs from germline at one end; a sequencing error may be responsible. J is TRBJ1-2 and V is TRBV20-1, with D tentatively TRBD1 (5 bases). The CDR3 spans 8 residues. CDR1 and CDR2 from the germline V gene are DFQATT and SNEGSKA (reference sequence). CDR3 protein: CSASGGSF. The CDR3 DNA reads TGCAGTGCCTCCGGGGGAAGCTTC.

As DNA, the CDR3 is TGTGCCAGCAGCCCCCTTTTGCGACAGTTCCAAGAGACCCAGTACTTC. Protein: CASSPLLRQFQETQYF. The V call is TRBV7-2, the J call TRBJ2-5, with D possibly being TRBD1 (5 bases). V shed 5 bases and J shed 1 base, with 17 bases lying between them. The CDR3 is 16 amino acids. From germline, CDR1 is SGHTA and CDR2 FQGNSA.

The rearrangement links TRBV10-3 to TRBJ2-1; 8 bases match TRBD2. The CDR3 loop spans 13 amino acids. CDR1 ENHRY and CDR2 SYGVKD come from the germline V gene. V lost 11 bases, J lost 2 bases, and 5 bases stayed unmatched. CDR3 bases: TGTGCCGTAGGACTAGCCGCCTACAATGAGCAGTTCTTC. This sequence encodes CAVGLAAYNEQFF.

This clone was seen only a few times. The chain employs TRBV29-1 and TRBJ1-1; 8 nucleotides match TRBD1. Germline CDR1 reads SQVTM; CDR2 reads ANQGSEA. This CDR3 region has 14 residues. After removal of 4 bases from V and 4 bases from J, the junction contained 8 bases not matched to a gene. The CDR3 here is CSVALARGPTEAFF. CDR3 nucleotides: TGCAGCGTTGCTTTGGCCAGGGGGCCCACTGAAGCTTTCTTT. The full variable domain, in which reference TRBV29-1 and TRBJ1-1 provide the parts outside the CDR3, is SAVISQKPSRDICQRGTSLTIQCQVDSQVTMMFWYRQQPGQSLTLIATANQGSEATYESGFVIDKFPISRPNLTFSTLTVSNMSPEDSSIYLCSVALARGPTEAFFGQGTRLTVV.

CDR3 in DNA: TGCGCCAGCAGCCAAGAGAATTTCGGCGAGCAGTACTTC. This codes for CASSQENFGEQYF. This rearrangement joins TRBV4-1 to TRBJ2-7; no clear D. Germline CDR1 MGHRA, CDR2 YSYEKL. This CDR3 region has 13 residues. The germline V and J ends were trimmed by 0 bases and 6 bases, with 9 bases remaining between them.

The chain uses TRBV28 and TRBJ2-1, with TRBD2 identical over 9 bases. Germline V lookup: CDR1 MDHEN, CDR2 SYDVKM. V dropped 2 bases and J dropped 4; count of bases not matched to a gene: 12. This CDR3 has 18 residues. CDR3: CASSLLPSGMGGYNEQFF. The CDR3 DNA follows: TGTGCCAGCAGTTTACTCCCTAGCGGGATGGGGGGGTACAATGAGCAGTTCTTC.

This clone was observed a handful of times. The chain combines TRBV6-5 with TRBJ1-5; maybe TRBD1 (6 bases). V was shortened by 5 bases and J by 0 bases, with 11 bases between the two germline ends. The CDR3 sequence is 15 residues long. Germline values: CDR1 MNHEY, CDR2 SVGAGI. The CDR3 spells CASSRTEDSNQPQHF. The DNA for the CDR3 is TGTGCCAGCAGTAGGACAGAGGATAGCAATCAGCCCCAGCATTTT.

V usage is TRBV10-3 and J usage is TRBJ2-5; D is ambiguous. The CDR3 is 14 residues long. Germline V gives CDR1 ENHRY, CDR2 SYGVKD. The V end lost 5 bases, the J end lost 1 base, and 11 bases lay between the germline ends. The chain's CDR3 is CAISPGPPQETQYF. As DNA, the CDR3 is TGTGCCATCAGTCCGGGCCCGCCCCAAGAGACCCAGTACTTC.

This chain links TRBV4-1 with TRBJ2-7; 13 bases agree with TRBD2. The germline CDR1 and CDR2 sequences are MGHRA and YSYEKL. CDR3 length equals 19 residues. V was clipped by 5 bases and J by 0 bases; unmatched bases: 13. The chain's CDR3 is CASSTKPGTSGESSYEQYF. As DNA, the CDR3 is TGCGCCAGCAGCACGAAACCCGGGACTAGCGGGGAAAGCTCCTACGAGCAGTACTTC.

The J gene is TRBJ2-3, the V gene TRBV9, with D possibly being TRBD1 (6 bases). V shed 6 bases and J shed 5 bases, with 13 bases lying between them. This CDR3 comprises 13 residues. Germline-derived CDR1 and CDR2 are SGDLS and YYNGEE. The CDR3 reads CASKRGTGDTQYF. The DNA for the CDR3 is TGTGCCAGCAAAAGGGGGACGGGAGATACGCAGTATTTT. Complete variable domain (other parts from reference TRBV9 and TRBJ2-3): DSGVTQTPKHLITATGQRVTLRCSPRSGDLSVYWYQQSLDQGLQFLIQYYNGEERAKGNILERFSAQQFPDLHSELNLSSLELGDSALYFCASKRGTGDTQYFGPGTRLTVL.

The chain combines TRBV27 with TRBJ2-7, with TRBD1 matching over 7 bases. Germline CDR1 MNHEY, CDR2 SMNVEV (reference sequence). The CDR3 sequence is 15 residues long. V lost 5 bases and J lost 0; bases outside the gene matches: 7. The CDR3 reads CASSLYRDSSYEQYF. The CDR3 DNA reads as TGTGCCAGCAGTCTCTACCGGGACAGCTCCTACGAGCAGTACTTC.

V is TRBV18 and J is TRBJ1-2, with 7 bases lining up with TRBD1. The germline gives CDR1 KGHSH, CDR2 LQKENI. V was clipped by 6 bases and J by 6 bases; unmatched bases: 10. The CDR3 contains 14 residues. CDR3 region: CASSQDRAGDGYTF. CDR3 DNA sequence: TGTGCCAGCTCCCAAGACAGGGCTGGAGATGGCTACACCTTC.

As to this clone: An end of the junction does not agree with germline; a read error may underlie this. Other nucleotide sequences from this sample produce the same CDR3. The chain links TRBV4-1 to TRBJ2-7; no reliable D call. There are 12 residues in the CDR3. CDR1 and CDR2 from the germline V gene are MGHRA and YSYEKL. The chain's CDR3 is CASSQDGVEQYF. The CDR3 DNA follows: TGTGCCAGCAGCCAGGATGGGGTCGAGCAGTACTTC.

V and J are TRBV6-4 and TRBJ1-2; possible D gene TRBD1, 6 bases. The CDR3 length is 13 residues. The V gene's germline CDR1 is MRHNA and CDR2 SNTAGT. V was shortened by 5 bases and J by 2 bases, with 9 bases between the two germline ends. The CDR3 bases are TGTGCCAGCAGTCGAGGACAGAACTATGGCTACACCTTC. Amino acid sequence: CASSRGQNYGYTF.

CDR3 coding DNA: TGCGCCAGCAGCTTGATAGGACAATCCTACGAGCAGTACTTC. As protein: CASSLIGQSYEQYF. The chain employs TRBV5-1 and TRBJ2-7; D is possibly TRBD1 (5 bases). This CDR3 is built from 14 residues. Germline V gene data show CDR1 as SGHRS and CDR2 as YFSETQ. V was shortened by 1 base and J by 1 base, with 9 bases between the two germline ends.

J is TRBJ1-1 and V is TRBV6-1; tentatively, D is TRBD1 (5 bases). This CDR3 has 14 amino acids. Trimming took 6 bases from V and 7 from J, leaving 18 bases between them. Germline V lookup: CDR1 MNHNS, CDR2 SASEGT. The CDR3 loop reads CASRGGTDRGEAFF. The CDR3 nucleotides are TGTGCCAGCAGGGGGGGGACGGATAGGGGTGAAGCTTTCTTT.

This clone was found a few times. The chain recombines TRBV18 with TRBJ2-7; 7 bases line up with TRBD2. The CDR3 runs to 16 residues. After removal of 6 bases from V and 4 bases from J, the junction contained 15 bases not matched to a gene. Looked up from germline, CDR1 is KGHSH and CDR2 is LQKENI. CDR3: CASSQTRISGLYEQYF. DNA for the CDR3: TGTGCCAGCTCCCAAACCCGAATTAGCGGGTTATACGAGCAGTACTTC.

The chain joins TRBV10-3 to TRBJ2-1; perhaps TRBD2 as D (6 bases). Trimming removed 5 bases at V and 4 bases at J, with 18 bases between. This CDR3 is built from 16 residues. Germline CDR1 ENHRY, CDR2 SYGVKD. The CDR3 loop is CAISPFQAGSYNEQFF. CDR3 nucleotides: TGTGCCATCAGTCCCTTTCAGGCGGGATCATACAATGAGCAGTTCTTC.

The rearrangement joins TRBV6-6 to TRBJ1-2; the D is unclear. V lost 0 bases and J lost 0, with 5 bases in between. Per germline, CDR1 MNHNY and CDR2 SVGAGI (reference sequence). The CDR3 runs to 14 residues. Here the CDR3 DNA reads TGTGCCAGCAGTTACTCTGGGGCTAACTATGGCTACACCTTC. Protein: CASSYSGANYGYTF.

This chain joins TRBV5-1 and TRBJ1-1, with D uncertain. The CDR3 consists of 15 residues. The V gene lost 0 bases and the J gene lost 2 bases, with 11 bases spanning the gap. Germline assignment: CDR1 SGHRS and CDR2 YFSETQ. DNA for the CDR3: TGCGCCAGCAGCTTGGAGTGGGGATTAAACACTGAAGCTTTCTTT. Encoded protein: CASSLEWGLNTEAFF. Using reference TRBV5-1 and TRBJ1-1 for the parts outside the CDR3, the full variable domain is KAGVTQTPRYLIKTRGQQVTLSCSPISGHRSVSWYQQTPGQGLQFLFEYFSETQRNKGNFPGRFSGRQFSNSRSEMNVSTLELGDSALYLCASSLEWGLNTEAFFGQGTRLTVV.

This rearrangement joins TRBV11-2 to TRBJ1-1; D gene uncertain. Trimming removed 5 bases from V and 4 bases from J, with 14 bases in between. This CDR3 region has 14 residues. CDR1 is SGHAT, CDR2 FQNNGV, per germline. CDR3 sequence reads: CASSVTIWTTEAFF. Written as DNA, the CDR3 is TGTGCCAGCAGCGTGACAATTTGGACCACTGAAGCTTTCTTT.

This clone showed up just a few times. J is TRBJ2-3 and V is TRBV6-6; 7 positions agree with TRBD2. CDR1 and CDR2 (germline): MNHNY, SVGAGI (reference sequence). J lost 2 bases, V lost 5 bases, and 4 bases had no gene match. The CDR3 is 14 residues long. CDR3 protein: CASSGGGLTDTQYF. The CDR3 DNA sequence: TGTGCCAGCAGTGGGGGGGGTCTCACAGATACGCAGTATTTT.